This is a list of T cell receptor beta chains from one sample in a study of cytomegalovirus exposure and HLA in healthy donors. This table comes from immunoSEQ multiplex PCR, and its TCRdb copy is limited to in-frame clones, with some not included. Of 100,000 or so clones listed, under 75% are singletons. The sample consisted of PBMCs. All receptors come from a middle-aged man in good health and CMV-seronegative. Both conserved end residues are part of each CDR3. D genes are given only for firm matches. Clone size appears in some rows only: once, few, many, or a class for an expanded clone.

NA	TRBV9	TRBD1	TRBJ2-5	CASSARQGAHPGAETQYF	TGTGCCAGCAGCGCAAGACAGGGGGCGCACCCGGGGGCGGAGACCCAGTACTTC
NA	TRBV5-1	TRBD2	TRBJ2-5	CASSTGGSQETQYF	TGCGCCAGCAGCACCGGGGGGTCCCAAGAGACCCAGTACTTC
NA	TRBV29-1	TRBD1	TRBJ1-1	CSVRRDSRDTEAFF	TGCAGCGTACGGAGGGACAGTCGGGACACTGAAGCTTTCTTT
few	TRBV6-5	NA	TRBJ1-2	CASSPERLYGYTF	TGTGCCAGCAGCCCTGAAAGACTTTATGGCTACACCTTC
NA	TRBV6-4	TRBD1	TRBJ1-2	CASSAQGNYGYTF	TGTGCCAGCAGTGCACAGGGGAACTATGGCTACACCTTC
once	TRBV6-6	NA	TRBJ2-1	CASSSLGTRLGSEQFF	TGTGCCAGCAGTTCCCTCGGGACTCGACTGGGGAGTGAGCAGTTCTTC
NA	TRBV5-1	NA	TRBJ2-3	CASSLAPGGVADTQYF	TGCGCCAGCAGCTTGGCCCCCGGGGGAGTTGCAGATACGCAGTATTTT
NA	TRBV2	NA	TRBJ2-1	CASSESGYSYNEQFF	TGTGCCAGCAGTGAAAGCGGCTACTCCTACAATGAGCAGTTCTTC
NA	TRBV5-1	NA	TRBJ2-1	CASSLVSVEQFF	TGCGCCAGCAGCTTGGTTTCGGTTGAGCAGTTCTTC
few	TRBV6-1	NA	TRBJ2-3	CASSEGTRGTDTQYF	TGTGCCAGCAGTGAAGGGACAAGGGGCACAGATACGCAGTATTTT
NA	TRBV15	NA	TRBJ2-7	CATSRWTDSAEQYF	TGTGCCACCAGCAGATGGACGGACTCCGCCGAGCAGTACTTC
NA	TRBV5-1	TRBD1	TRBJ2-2	CASSSKGANTGELFF	TGCGCCAGCAGCTCTAAGGGGGCCAACACCGGGGAGCTGTTTTTT
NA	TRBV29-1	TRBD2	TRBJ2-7	CSAGGAGIYEQYF	TGCAGCGCGGGGGGAGCTGGGATCTACGAGCAGTACTTC
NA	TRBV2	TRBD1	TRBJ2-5	CASKQQGIQETQYF	TGTGCCAGCAAACAACAGGGGATCCAAGAGACCCAGTACTTC
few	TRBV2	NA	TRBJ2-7	CASMSSEQYF	TGTGCCAGCATGTCTTCCGAGCAGTACTTC
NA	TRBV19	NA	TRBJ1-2	CASSIEGRSGYTF	TGTGCCAGTAGTATAGAGGGGAGAAGCGGCTACACCTTC
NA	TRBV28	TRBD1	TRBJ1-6	CASSDGTVSYNSPLHF	TGTGCCAGCAGTGACGGGACAGTCTCCTATAATTCACCCCTCCACTTT
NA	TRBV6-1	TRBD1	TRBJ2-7	CASTPTGNEQYF	TGTGCCAGCACCCCGACAGGGAACGAGCAGTACTTC
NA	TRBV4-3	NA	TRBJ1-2	CASSQEFAHNYGYTF	TGCGCCAGCAGCCAAGAGTTTGCACATAACTATGGCTACACCTTC
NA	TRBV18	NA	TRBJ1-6	CASSPRQDNSPLHF	TGTGCCAGCTCACCACGTCAGGATAATTCACCCCTCCACTTT
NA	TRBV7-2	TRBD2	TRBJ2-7	CASSHGGGYEQYF	TGTGCCAGCAGCCATGGCGGGGGTTACGAGCAGTACTTC
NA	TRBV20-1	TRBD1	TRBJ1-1	CSATSTGYEFF	TGCAGTGCTACGTCGACAGGGTATGAATTCTTT
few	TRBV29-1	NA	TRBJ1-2	CSVEPLLPGGYTF	TGCAGCGTTGAACCGCTCCTTCCGGGAGGCTACACCTTC
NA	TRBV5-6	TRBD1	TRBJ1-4	CASSSGQGVTYEKLFF	TGTGCCAGCAGCAGCGGACAGGGGGTTACATATGAAAAACTGTTTTTT
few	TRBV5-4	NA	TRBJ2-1	CASSPGTYSYNEQFF	TGTGCCAGCAGCCCGGGGACATACTCCTACAATGAGCAGTTCTTC